These 20 T cell receptor beta chains originate from one sample sequenced in a study of shared clonotypes between healthy human individuals (dated by TCRdb to the early 2020s). Library method: the immunoSEQ multiplex PCR assay. The clones in this table, taken by TCRdb from immuneACCESS, are in-frame only. Not every clone is retained; where verified, under half of the shortfall comes from an unresolved V gene, and the cause of the rest is unknown. The table for this sample lists over 700,000 clones; 55% to 75% of them were counted only once. Under 2% of the sample is taken by the ten largest. The specimen was memory CD4+ T cells sorted from blood. Read against the paper, the sample's cell subset or site label means: CD45RA-negative fraction. All receptors come from a woman in her twenties or thirties in good health.

The CDR3 loop is CATRRDEYEKLFF. In DNA form, the CDR3 reads TGTGCCACTCGGCGGGACGAGTATGAAAAACTGTTTTTT. The chain has TRBV5-4 and TRBJ1-4; possibly TRBD1 for D (5 bases). CDR1 and CDR2 (germline): SGHNT, YYREEE (reference sequence). The CDR3 sequence is 13 residues long. V was cut by 9 bases and J by 6 bases, with 15 bases left in between.

The genes are TRBV29-1 and TRBJ2-3; no definite D call. Looked up from germline, CDR1 is SQVTM and CDR2 is ANQGSEA. V was shortened by 7 bases and J by 1 base, with 9 bases between the two germline ends. This CDR3 region has 12 residues. The CDR3 DNA is TGCAGCGGAACTACTCGCACAGATACGCAGTATTTT. Its translation: CSGTTRTDTQYF.

The rearrangement joins TRBV15 to TRBJ2-1; no definite D call. Germline CDR1 and CDR2: LNHNV and YYDKDF (reference sequence). This CDR3 has 16 residues. Trimming cost V 0 bases and J 7 bases, with 16 bases left between them. The DNA for the CDR3 is TGTGCCACCAGCAGAGATGGATGGGCTGTTAAAAATGAGCAGTTCTTC. Translating it yields CATSRDGWAVKNEQFF. The whole variable domain, filled in from reference TRBV15 and TRBJ2-1, reads DAMVIQNPRYQVTQFGKPVTLSCSQTLNHNVMYWYQQKSSQAPKLLFHYYDKDFNNEADTPDNFQSRRPNTSFCFLDIRSPGLGDTAMYLCATSRDGWAVKNEQFFGPGTRLTVL.

The genes are TRBV5-1 and TRBJ1-2, with D maybe TRBD1 (5 bases). Per the germline V gene, CDR1 is SGHRS and CDR2 is YFSETQ. V lost 4 bases, J lost 9 bases, and 22 bases lay in between. The CDR3 contains 15 residues. CDR3 amino acids: CASSPGRQAALRYTF. CDR3 nucleotides: TGCGCCAGCAGCCCGGGGCGGCAGGCGGCGCTCCGCTACACCTTC. The entire variable domain, with the rest obtained from reference TRBV5-1 and TRBJ1-2, is as follows: KAGVTQTPRYLIKTRGQQVTLSCSPISGHRSVSWYQQTPGQGLQFLFEYFSETQRNKGNFPGRFSGRQFSNSRSEMNVSTLELGDSALYLCASSPGRQAALRYTFGSGTRLTVV.

The table lists this clone with many counts. The sample carries other DNA sequences with the same CDR3. J is TRBJ2-1 and V is TRBV19; TRBD2 matches at 8 bases. Germline CDR1 reads LNHDA; CDR2 reads SQIVND (reference sequence). The J segment lost 7 bases and the V segment lost 3 bases, leaving 8 bases of the junction unmatched. The CDR3 extends over 15 amino acids. The CDR3 region is CASSMSGRAGNEQFF. The DNA of the CDR3 is TGTGCCAGTAGTATGTCCGGGAGGGCAGGGAATGAGCAGTTCTTC.

J is TRBJ1-2 and V is TRBV9; possible D gene TRBD1, 6 bases. V shed 4 bases and J shed 2 bases, with 12 bases lying between them. Germline CDR1 and CDR2: SGDLS and YYNGEE. This CDR3 spans 14 amino acids. The CDR3 DNA reads as TGTGCCAGCAGCCCAAGCACAGGGAACTATGGCTACACCTTC. Translated, it gives CASSPSTGNYGYTF.

This rearrangement joins TRBV18 to TRBJ1-3; no definite D call. The germline gives CDR1 KGHSH, CDR2 LQKENI. The V end was cut by 1 base, the J end by 0 bases, with 10 bases between. There are 16 residues in the CDR3. The CDR3 bases are TGTGCCAGCTCACCACGGGCGGACCACTCTGGAAACACCATATATTTT. Its protein is CASSPRADHSGNTIYF. Looking up the rest from reference TRBV18 and TRBJ1-3 gives the full variable domain: NAGVMQNPRHLVRRRGQEARLRCSPMKGHSHVYWYRQLPEEGLKFMVYLQKENIIDESGMPKERFSAEFPKEGPSILRIQQVVRGDSAAYFCASSPRADHSGNTIYFGEGSWLTVV.

CDR3: CASSQDGALLTDTQYF. The CDR3 DNA follows: TGCGCCAGCAGCCAAGATGGGGCTTTGCTCACAGATACGCAGTATTTT. The chain uses TRBV4-1 and TRBJ2-3; possible D gene TRBD1, 5 bases. The CDR3 runs to 16 residues. Germline loops: CDR1 MGHRA, CDR2 YSYEKL. Deletions cut 0 bases from V and 2 bases from J, with 12 bases between.

The genes are TRBV7-6 and TRBJ2-2; maybe TRBD1 (6 bases). Trimming took off 5 bases at V and 5 bases at J, with 9 bases between the two ends. The CDR3 spans 13 residues. Germline CDR1 reads SGHVS; CDR2 reads FNYEAQ. The CDR3 sequence is CASSGRGTGELFF. Written as DNA, the CDR3 is TGTGCCAGCAGCGGTAGGGGGACCGGGGAGCTGTTTTTT.

This chain connects TRBV29-1 to TRBJ1-1; no clear D. This CDR3 comprises 14 residues. From germline, CDR1 is SQVTM and CDR2 ANQGSEA. The V end lost 4 bases, the J end lost 1 base, and 13 bases lay between the germline ends. The DNA for the CDR3 is TGCAGCGTTGTGGACCTCCGAGGGAACACTGAAGCTTTCTTT. As protein: CSVVDLRGNTEAFF.

This chain links TRBV28 with TRBJ2-7; 8 nucleotides match TRBD2. This CDR3 contains 13 residues. The V and J ends lost 3 bases and 6 bases, in that order; junction bases with no gene match: 4. Looked up from germline, CDR1 is MDHEN and CDR2 is SYDVKM. The DNA for the CDR3 is TGTGCCAGCAGTTTGCGACTAGCGAGCGAGCAGTACTTC. This codes for CASSLRLASEQYF.

This clone was counted many times. V and J are TRBV11-2 and TRBJ2-3; perhaps TRBD2 as D (5 bases). The V gene lost 5 bases and the J gene lost 6 bases, with 12 bases spanning the gap. The V gene's germline CDR1 is SGHAT and CDR2 FQNNGV. The CDR3 has 13 residues. CDR3 sequence: CASSRPGVDTQYF. The CDR3 DNA reads as TGTGCCAGCAGCCGCCCCGGGGTCGATACGCAGTATTTT.

This clone has just a few counts. The rearrangement joins TRBV10-3 to TRBJ2-1; D not resolved. Germline values: CDR1 ENHRY, CDR2 SYGVKD. The CDR3 contains 14 residues. V shed 3 bases and J shed 5 bases, with 11 bases lying between them. The chain's CDR3 is CAISDLGRNNEQFF. The CDR3, as DNA: TGTGCCATCAGTGACCTGGGCAGAAACAATGAGCAGTTCTTC.

This clone has just one count. This CDR3 is also generated by other DNA sequences in the sample. The V call is TRBV5-4, the J call TRBJ1-1; TRBD1 matches 7 bases. The V and J ends lost 3 bases and 0 bases, in that order; junction bases with no gene match: 5. The CDR3 is made up of 15 amino acids. Germline V gives CDR1 SGHNT, CDR2 YYREEE (reference sequence). In DNA, the CDR3 is TGTGCCAGCAGCTCACACAGGGGTCTGAACACTGAAGCTTTCTTT. This sequence encodes CASSSHRGLNTEAFF. Looking up the rest from reference TRBV5-4 and TRBJ1-1 gives the full variable domain: ETGVTQSPTHLIKTRGQQVTLRCSSQSGHNTVSWYQQALGQGPQFIFQYYREEENGRGNFPPRFSGLQFPNYSSELNVNALELDDSALYLCASSSHRGLNTEAFFGQGTRLTVV.

The V call is TRBV6-5, the J call TRBJ2-7; D possibly corresponds to TRBD1 (6 bases). Germline CDR1 MNHEY, CDR2 SVGAGI. CDR3 length: 15 amino acids. Deletions cut 0 bases from V and 6 bases from J, with 15 bases between. CDR3 coding DNA: TGTGCCAGCAGTTACTCGCCCAGGGGACGGGCCGAGCAGTACTTC. It specifies CASSYSPRGRAEQYF.

Turning to this clone: Other nucleotide sequences from this sample produce the same CDR3. This chain links TRBV5-1 with TRBJ2-5; tentatively, D is TRBD2 (7 bases). The CDR3 runs to 14 residues. V lost 4 bases, J lost 2 bases, and 12 bases lay in between. CDR1 SGHRS and CDR2 YFSETQ come from the germline V gene. CDR3 nucleotides: TGCGCCAGCAGCAGCGGGACAACACAAGAGACCCAGTACTTC. It is translated as CASSSGTTQETQYF. The full variable domain, in which reference TRBV5-1 and TRBJ2-5 provide the parts outside the CDR3, is KAGVTQTPRYLIKTRGQQVTLSCSPISGHRSVSWYQQTPGQGLQFLFEYFSETQRNKGNFPGRFSGRQFSNSRSEMNVSTLELGDSALYLCASSSGTTQETQYFGPGTRLLVL.

The DNA of the CDR3 is TGTGCCAGCAGCTTCGGGCCGGAAGAGACCCAGTACTTC. Its translation is CASSFGPEETQYF. The chain has TRBV11-2 and TRBJ2-5; D is unresolved. Per the germline V gene, CDR1 is SGHAT and CDR2 is FQNNGV. This CDR3 is 13 amino acids long. Between the trimmed V and J ends, which lost 3 bases and 3 bases, there was a span of 8 bases.

The gene calls are TRBV11-1 and TRBJ2-2; possible D gene TRBD2, 5 bases. The CDR3 spans 14 residues. The germline V and J ends were trimmed by 5 bases and 5 bases, with 12 bases remaining between them. The V gene's germline CDR1 is SGHAT and CDR2 FQDESV (reference sequence). CDR3 bases: TGTGCCAGCAGCCGTGGGTCGGGAACCGGGGAGCTGTTTTTT. Its translation: CASSRGSGTGELFF.

This clone was detected only a few times. The chain carries TRBV7-9 and TRBJ2-1; 9 bases are shared with TRBD2. V dropped 7 bases and J dropped 7; count of bases not matched to a gene: 2. This CDR3 region has 12 residues. Germline loops: CDR1 SEHNR, CDR2 FQNEAQ (reference sequence). DNA for the CDR3: TGTGCCAGCAAAACTAGCGGGAATGAGCAGTTCTTC. This codes for CASKTSGNEQFF.

This sequence joins TRBV7-9 and TRBJ2-1, with 11 bases identical to TRBD2. V gave up 5 bases and J gave up 9 bases; unmatched junction bases: 9. CDR1 SEHNR and CDR2 FQNEAQ come from the germline V gene (reference sequence). The CDR3 spans 15 residues. The CDR3 coding sequence is TGTGCCAGCAGCCGAGATAGCGGGAGGGCCGGTGAGCAGTTCTTC. Translating gives CASSRDSGRAGEQFF.